Shown below are 30 T cell receptor beta chains from a single sample sequenced in a study of vaccination and CD4 T cells after COVID-19. These receptors lack a known antigen. Sequence data for DNA of cultured CD4+ T cells were generated by the Oncomine TCR Beta short-read assay. TCRdb analysed the PCR reads with MiXCR anew, one entry per CDR3 protein. The sample records 12,000 or so distinct CDR3 sequences, approximately 54% being singletons. Treatment specified: approximately nine-day PBMC culture with coronavirus spike peptide pools or control peptides (ViraFEST assay). This sample comprised cultured CD4+ T cells from blood, obtained after SARS-CoV-2 vaccination. The receptors stem from a human donor with COVID-19.

This clonotype occurred a few times. V and J are TRBV6-1 and TRBJ2-5, with 12 nucleotides matching TRBD2. The CDR3 runs 14 residues. Germline CDR1 and CDR2: MNHNS and SASEGT. V gave up 6 bases and J gave up 7 bases; unmatched junction bases: 6. CDR3 DNA sequence: TGTGCCAGCAGGCCCCTAGCGGGGGGGCTGACCCAGTACTTC. This sequence encodes CASRPLAGGLTQYF.

This rearrangement joins TRBV7-6 to TRBJ2-5; maybe TRBD1 (7 bases). The CDR3 has 16 residues. With 1 base removed from V and 4 bases from J, the gap between germline ends came to 16 bases. CDR1 is SGHVS and CDR2 is FNYEAQ in the germline V gene. The CDR3 nucleotides read TGTGCCAGCAGCTTAGGGGGGCAGGGGGGTCGAGAGACCCAGTACTTC. Its translation is CASSLGGQGGRETQYF.

This clonotype came up once. The chain employs TRBV7-2 and TRBJ1-1, with no clear D. V lost 4 bases to trimming and J lost 7 bases, with 13 bases between them. The length of the CDR3 is 13 residues. Looked up from germline, CDR1 is SGHTA and CDR2 is FQGNSA. The CDR3 loop reads CASSSDGLGEAFF. The CDR3 coding sequence is TGTGCCAGCAGCTCGGACGGGCTGGGTGAAGCTTTCTTT.

The rearrangement links TRBV20-1 to TRBJ2-7; 7 nucleotides agree with TRBD1. V shed 6 bases, J shed 0 bases, and the junction held 11 bases outside the gene matches. In germline, CDR1 is DFQATT, CDR2 SNEGSKA (reference sequence). This CDR3 region has 15 residues. The chain's CDR3 is CSAVSGQSSSYEQYF. In DNA form, the CDR3 reads TGCAGTGCCGTTTCGGGACAGAGTAGCTCCTACGAGCAGTACTTC.

V usage is TRBV6-1 and J usage is TRBJ2-7; D is unclear. Germline-derived CDR1 and CDR2 are MNHNS and SASEGT. V lost 7 bases and J lost 7, with 11 bases in between. The CDR3 is 11 amino acids. The CDR3 DNA reads TGTGCCAGCACCGGCATCGGAGAGCAGTACTTC. Its translation: CASTGIGEQYF.

V gene TRBV6-1 combines with J gene TRBJ1-5, with D possibly TRBD1 on 5 matching bases. Trimming pared 6 bases from V and 6 bases from J, leaving 21 bases between. There are 16 residues in the CDR3. Germline assignment: CDR1 MNHNS and CDR2 SASEGT. This chain's CDR3 is CASSGDARSFGQPQHF. CDR3 nucleotide sequence: TGTGCCAGCAGCGGGGACGCAAGGAGTTTTGGTCAGCCCCAGCATTTT.

The chain combines TRBV20-1 with TRBJ2-7, with TRBD2 matching over 15 bases. The CDR3 has 18 residues. With V trimmed by 5 bases and J by 6 bases, 17 bases remained unmatched. The germline V gene encodes CDR1 DFQATT and CDR2 SNEGSKA (reference sequence). The CDR3 sequence is CSAEGTSGGSKTGREQYF. CDR3 sequence (DNA): TGCAGTGCTGAGGGGACTAGCGGGGGGTCTAAAACAGGGCGCGAGCAGTACTTC.

This clonotype was observed a few times. The chain is built from TRBV7-9 and TRBJ1-6, with 7 positions matching TRBD1. The junction had 12 bases not matched to a gene; V was cut back by 4 bases and J by 9 bases. The CDR3 covers 16 residues. CDR1 is SEHNR and CDR2 is FQNEAQ in the germline V gene (reference sequence). DNA for the CDR3: TGTGCCAGCAGCTCCGAAGACAGGGAATCCGGTTCACCCCTCCACTTT. Encoded protein: CASSSEDRESGSPLHF.

J is TRBJ1-5 and V is TRBV5-1; 7 bases are shared with TRBD1. The CDR3 is 15 amino acids. Germline V gives CDR1 SGHRS, CDR2 YFSETQ. V shed 4 bases, J shed 4 bases, and the junction held 8 bases outside the gene matches. CDR3 region: CASSLLGQKNQPQHF. The CDR3 nucleotides are TGCGCCAGCAGCCTACTGGGACAGAAAAATCAGCCCCAGCATTTT.

This rearrangement joins TRBV19 to TRBJ1-6, with D possibly TRBD1 on 5 matching bases. Germline V gene data show CDR1 as LNHDA and CDR2 as SQIVND (reference sequence). The CDR3 covers 15 residues. Trimming left V 6 bases short and J 6 bases short, with 15 bases between. The CDR3 here is CASREGRALNSPLHF. The CDR3 region has the DNA TGTGCCAGTAGGGAGGGGAGGGCCCTTAATTCACCCCTCCACTTT.

This clonotype has only a few counts. The J gene is TRBJ2-3, the V gene TRBV7-9, with TRBD1 matching 9 bases. The trim removed 5 bases at V and 1 base at J, leaving 1 base unmatched. There are 14 residues in the CDR3. Germline CDR1 is SEHNR and CDR2 is FQNEAQ (reference sequence). This chain's CDR3 is CASSRTGGTDTQYF. The CDR3 DNA follows: TGTGCCAGCAGCAGGACAGGGGGCACAGATACGCAGTATTTT.

This clonotype was seen a few times. The CDR3 reads CASSRGGTLHF. The CDR3 DNA follows: TGTGCCAGCAGCCGTGGGGGGACCCTCCACTTT. The chain uses TRBV11-2 and TRBJ1-6; tentative D call: TRBD1 (5 bases). V was pared by 5 bases and J by 14 bases, with 10 bases between. The CDR3 has 11 residues. Germline V gene lookup returns CDR1 SGHAT and CDR2 FQNNGV.

This clonotype showed up just once. The chain recombines TRBV7-3 with TRBJ2-5; 8 nucleotides match TRBD2. This CDR3 region has 14 residues. After removal of 5 bases from V and 5 bases from J, the junction contained 7 bases not matched to a gene. CDR1 and CDR2 from the germline V gene are SGHTA and FQGTGA. The CDR3 DNA sequence: TGTGCCAGCAGCGTATCGGGGGGGCTTGAGACCCAGTACTTC. It codes for CASSVSGGLETQYF. The whole variable domain, remainder taken from reference TRBV7-3 and TRBJ2-5, is GAGVSQTPSNKVTEKGKYVELRCDPISGHTALYWYRQSLGQGPEFLIYFQGTGAADDSGLPNDRFFAVRPEGSVSTLKIQRTERGDSAVYLCASSVSGGLETQYFGPGTRLLVL.

This clonotype was counted only a few times. The genes are TRBV4-1 and TRBJ1-5; no clear D gene. The CDR3 is made up of 15 amino acids. Germline assignment: CDR1 MGHRA and CDR2 YSYEKL. Trimming pared 1 base from V and 4 bases from J, leaving 11 bases between. CDR3 coding DNA: TGCGCCAGCAGCCAAGGCGAACGGACTAATCAGCCCCAGCATTTT. Its protein is CASSQGERTNQPQHF.

This chain joins TRBV11-3 and TRBJ2-3, with D unresolved. Per the germline V gene, CDR1 is SGHNT and CDR2 is YENEEA. Trimming removed 1 base at V and 4 bases at J, with 6 bases between. This CDR3 is 13 amino acids long. The CDR3 is CASSLGRADTQYF. The CDR3 DNA follows: TGTGCCAGCAGCTTAGGAAGGGCAGATACGCAGTATTTT.

This clonotype has only one observation. The gene calls are TRBV11-1 and TRBJ2-7; 10 bases map to TRBD2. Germline values: CDR1 SGHAT, CDR2 FQDESV (reference sequence). CDR3 length: 14 amino acids. V lost 6 bases to trimming and J lost 3 bases; unmatched junction nucleotides: 5. The CDR3: CASSPTSGVYEQYF. DNA for the CDR3: TGTGCCAGCAGTCCAACTAGCGGGGTCTACGAGCAGTACTTC.

This clonotype is medium-sized. J is TRBJ2-3 and V is TRBV5-4; the D gene is possibly TRBD2 (6 bases). Germline CDR1 SGHNT, CDR2 YYREEE (reference sequence). The V gene lost 4 bases and the J gene lost 1 base, with 13 bases spanning the gap. There are 15 residues in the CDR3. The CDR3 is CASSTRGGGTDTQYF. The CDR3 nucleotides read TGTGCCAGCAGCACCCGGGGCGGGGGCACAGATACGCAGTATTTT.

The chain couples TRBV6-2 or TRBV6-3 to TRBJ1-5; no reliable D call. Germline loops: CDR1 MNHEY, CDR2 SVGEGT. The V gene lost 4 bases and the J gene lost 6 bases, with 13 bases spanning the gap. The CDR3 is 14 amino acids. The CDR3 reads CASSSYGVVQPQHF. The DNA for the CDR3 is TGTGCCAGCAGTTCTTACGGGGTGGTTCAGCCCCAGCATTTT.

This clonotype was seen more than once but under ten times. The chain couples TRBV6-5 to TRBJ1-6; no clear D gene. Germline V CDR1 and CDR2: MNHEY, SVGAGI. The V end was cut by 0 bases, the J end by 14 bases, with 8 bases between. This CDR3 has 12 amino acids. CDR3: CASSYSSGALHF. The CDR3 nucleotides read TGTGCCAGCAGTTACTCGAGCGGGGCCCTCCACTTT.

This clonotype was counted only a few times. This CDR3 reads CSVAQGYEQYF. CDR3 sequence (DNA): TGCAGCGTTGCGCAGGGCTACGAGCAGTACTTC. The V gene is TRBV29-1, the J gene TRBJ2-7; TRBD1 might be the D (5 bases). The V end was cut by 4 bases, the J end by 3 bases, with 7 bases between. Germline-derived CDR1 and CDR2 are SQVTM and ANQGSEA. The CDR3 runs 11 residues.

V gene TRBV20-1 combines with J gene TRBJ2-7; a possible D gene is TRBD2 (6 bases). This CDR3 is built from 16 residues. From germline, CDR1 is DFQATT and CDR2 SNEGSKA (reference sequence). The V gene lost 3 bases and the J gene lost 0 bases, with 18 bases spanning the gap. The CDR3 reads CSASPAGGRFSYEQYF. CDR3 DNA: TGCAGTGCTAGTCCAGCGGGCGGTAGATTCTCCTACGAGCAGTACTTC.

By share of the sample, this clonotype is medium-sized. The chain links TRBV11-3 to TRBJ1-2, with 7 bases aligning to TRBD1. The CDR3 consists of 13 residues. The V gene end was trimmed by 4 bases and the J gene end by 9 bases; junction bases not matched to a gene: 8. Germline lookup yields CDR1 SGHNT and CDR2 YENEEA. The CDR3 nucleotides are TGTGCCAGCAGCTCGGGACAGCCTGCCAGCTACACCTTC. It yields the protein CASSSGQPASYTF.

The V and J genes are TRBV6-2 or TRBV6-3 and TRBJ2-7; TRBD2 aligns across 7 bases. This CDR3 is built from 12 residues. With 7 bases clipped from V and 3 bases from J, the junction kept 3 bases outside the gene matches. Germline-derived CDR1 and CDR2 are MNHEY and SVGEGT. CDR3 loop: CASNRGDYEQYF. The CDR3 nucleotides read TGTGCCAGCAACCGGGGGGACTACGAGCAGTACTTC.

CDR3 amino acids: CATSDPRRNQETQYF. In nucleotides, the CDR3 is TGTGCCACCAGTGATCCCCGACGGAACCAAGAGACCCAGTACTTC. The rearrangement uses TRBV24-1 and TRBJ2-5; D gene uncertain. From germline, CDR1 is KGHDR and CDR2 SFDVKD. Trimming took 3 bases from V and 0 from J, leaving 10 bases between them. This CDR3 has 15 amino acids.

This clonotype has just a few counts. The chain is built from TRBV7-2 and TRBJ2-7; 7 bases fit TRBD2. Germline values: CDR1 SGHTA, CDR2 FQGNSA. The CDR3 length is 18 residues. Trimming took 6 bases from V and 0 from J; bases not matched to a gene: 17. The CDR3 sequence: CASSYSGLLASNSYEQYF. CDR3 bases: TGTGCCAGCAGTTATAGCGGGCTCCTAGCGTCCAACTCCTACGAGCAGTACTTC.

The chain is built from TRBV7-2 and TRBJ1-5; possible D gene TRBD1, 5 bases. The length of the CDR3 is 13 residues. Germline assignment: CDR1 SGHTA and CDR2 FQGNSA. V dropped 0 bases and J dropped 9 bases, with 9 bases sitting between them. CDR3 coding DNA: TGTGCCAGCAGCTTAGCGGGAACAGGGCCCCAGCATTTT. Translating it yields CASSLAGTGPQHF.

This rearrangement joins TRBV7-2 to TRBJ1-5, with D unclear. The germline V gene has CDR1 SGHTA and CDR2 FQGNSA. V was trimmed by 5 bases and J by 0 bases, leaving 8 bases between them. The CDR3 consists of 14 residues. This chain's CDR3 is CASSLDNSNQPQHF. CDR3 bases: TGTGCCAGCAGCCTCGACAATAGCAATCAGCCCCAGCATTTT.

The J gene is TRBJ1-5, the V gene TRBV11-1; possible D gene TRBD1, 6 bases. V was clipped by 4 bases and J by 5 bases, with 9 bases between them. CDR3 length equals 13 residues. Germline V gives CDR1 SGHAT, CDR2 FQDESV (reference sequence). Written as DNA, the CDR3 is TGTGCCAGCAGCTCTTACAGGGATCAGCCCCAGCATTTT. Its protein is CASSSYRDQPQHF.

V usage is TRBV7-2 and J usage is TRBJ1-5; the D is unclear. Trimming stripped 1 base from V and 9 bases from J, with 10 bases between. The CDR3 is 13 residues long. CDR1 and CDR2 (germline): SGHTA, FQGNSA. The CDR3 DNA reads TGTGCCAGCAGCTTAGAGGTGCCCCGGCCCCAGCATTTT. Its translation: CASSLEVPRPQHF.

The chain carries TRBV15 and TRBJ2-7; 7 nucleotides agree with TRBD2. Germline assignment: CDR1 LNHNV and CDR2 YYDKDF (reference sequence). Trimming removed 3 bases from V and 5 bases from J; junction bases left unmatched: 13. This CDR3 has 16 amino acids. As DNA, the CDR3 is TGTGCCACCAGCAGGGACTTAGGACTAGTTGCGGACGAGCAGTACTTC. Its protein product is CATSRDLGLVADEQYF. The variable domain in full, completed from reference TRBV15 and TRBJ2-7, reads DAMVIQNPRYQVTQFGKPVTLSCSQTLNHNVMYWYQQKSSQAPKLLFHYYDKDFNNEADTPDNFQSRRPNTSFCFLDIRSPGLGDTAMYLCATSRDLGLVADEQYFGPGTRLTVT.